This T cell receptor (beta chain) was profiled in a study of blood T cell repertoires in COVID-19. Across the study: The samples span acute and convalescent COVID-19 from the United States, Italy and Spain. The analysed material was cDNA or gDNA that came from T cells, B-cell-depleted T cells, or PBMCs.

V lost 3 bases, J lost 6 bases, and 11 bases lay in between. The CDR3 loop spans 14 amino acids. Per germline, CDR1 MGHRA and CDR2 YSYEKL. Original data processing: How many nucleated cells were present was estimated from reference gene primer amplification. Profiled with immunoSEQ multiplex PCR; TCRdb holds only in-frame clones, not every one. Clonal size and the V and J genes are those of that table, whereas D and trimming came from the DNA. The sample carries 120,000 or so clones, roughly four fifths recorded once. The V gene is TRBV4-1, the J gene TRBJ1-4; a possible D gene is TRBD1 (5 bases). Specimen: peripheral blood. This TCR was recovered from a man aged 60 to 75 with acute or convalescent COVID-19. For the CDR3, the DNA is TGCGCCAGCAGCCAGGGGGGGTTCGATGAAAAACTGTTTTTT. Amino acids: CASSQGGFDEKLFF.